One sample yielded the 20 T cell receptor beta chains listed below, sequenced in a study of blood T cell repertoires in COVID-19. TCRdb's table, derived via immunoSEQ multiplex PCR, lists solely in-frame clones and lacks some. The table shows roughly 200,000 clones, with nearly 85% occurring only once. Material: peripheral blood. The source is a young woman with COVID-19, enrolled during active disease.

The chain carries TRBV5-1 and TRBJ2-5, with D unresolved. V lost 4 bases to trimming and J lost 2 bases, with 9 bases between them. CDR3 length: 13 amino acids. Germline V lookup: CDR1 SGHRS, CDR2 YFSETQ. CDR3 sequence reads: CASSTSVQETQYF. Written as DNA, the CDR3 is TGCGCCAGCAGCACATCAGTACAAGAGACCCAGTACTTC.

The chain joins TRBV6-2 or TRBV6-3 to TRBJ2-7, with 7 bases identical to TRBD2. Germline CDR1 and CDR2: MNHEY and SVGEGT. V shed 4 bases, J shed 5 bases, and the junction held 5 bases outside the gene matches. This CDR3 has 13 amino acids. The CDR3 coding sequence is TGTGCCAGCAGTTCGTGGGGGGGGAACGAGCAGTACTTC. Amino acid sequence: CASSSWGGNEQYF.

J is TRBJ2-5 and V is TRBV7-2; 9 bases match TRBD1. With 6 bases clipped from V and 4 bases from J, the junction kept 9 bases outside the gene matches. The length of the CDR3 is 15 residues. Germline V CDR1 and CDR2: SGHTA, FQGNSA. The CDR3 DNA reads as TGTGCCAGCAGTTTCGACAGGGGGTCTGTAGAGACCCAGTACTTC. Encoded protein: CASSFDRGSVETQYF.

A single count supports this clone. This chain uses TRBV6-2 or TRBV6-3 with TRBJ1-1; a weak D match, TRBD1 (5 bases). Trimming left V 2 bases short and J 6 bases short, with 19 bases between. CDR1 and CDR2 (germline): MNHEY, SVGEGT. This CDR3 region has 16 residues. The CDR3 reads CASSYPWEGRDAEAFF. In nucleotides, the CDR3 is TGTGCCAGCAGTTACCCCTGGGAGGGCCGGGACGCTGAAGCTTTCTTT.

The chain combines TRBV4-1 with TRBJ2-2; 9 bases match TRBD1. CDR1 and CDR2 (germline): MGHRA, YSYEKL. V shed 3 bases and J 6 bases; nucleotides not matched to a gene: 5. There are 15 residues in the CDR3. The CDR3 protein is CASSQGTGRAGELFF. Here the CDR3 DNA reads TGCGCCAGCAGCCAGGGGACAGGGCGGGCCGGGGAGCTGTTTTTT.

V usage is TRBV28 and J usage is TRBJ1-2, with 8 bases matching TRBD1. Germline V CDR1 and CDR2: MDHEN, SYDVKM. The junction had 8 bases not matched to a gene; V was cut back by 4 bases and J by 4 bases. CDR3 length: 15 residues. The DNA of the CDR3 is TGTGCCAGCAGTTCCCCGACAGGGGTGAGCTATGGCTACACCTTC. Encoded protein: CASSSPTGVSYGYTF.

This clone was seen only once. One junction end disagrees with the germline gene, perhaps due to a read error. V and J are TRBV5-4 and TRBJ2-4; 10 bases agree with TRBD2. CDR1 and CDR2 from the germline V gene are SGHNT and YYREEE (reference sequence). CDR3 length equals 15 residues. CDR3 bases: TGTGCCAGCAGCTTCAGCGGGGGGGCCACAAACATTCAGTACTTC. Amino acids: CASSFSGGATNIQYF.

The rearrangement joins TRBV6-5 to TRBJ2-7, with 8 bases fitting TRBD2. The CDR3 loop spans 15 amino acids. The V segment lost 4 bases and the J segment 2 bases; nucleotides outside the gene matches: 7. Germline CDR1 is MNHEY and CDR2 is SVGAGI. The DNA of the CDR3 is TGTGCCAGCAGTTTCACTAGCGGACTTACCTACGAGCAGTACTTC. Protein product: CASSFTSGLTYEQYF.

The chain uses TRBV2 and TRBJ2-5; possible D gene TRBD2, 5 bases. This CDR3 contains 15 residues. Germline lookup yields CDR1 SNHLY and CDR2 FYNNEI. Between the trimmed V and J ends, which lost 4 bases and 1 base, there was a span of 13 bases. DNA for the CDR3: TGTGCCAGCAGTGCCCAGCGGACTTCCCAAGAGACCCAGTACTTC. This sequence encodes CASSAQRTSQETQYF.

V usage is TRBV2 and J usage is TRBJ1-1, with TRBD1 identical over 8 bases. V was pared by 3 bases and J by 2 bases, with 2 bases of the junction left unmatched. The CDR3 covers 14 residues. Germline CDR1 is SNHLY and CDR2 is FYNNEI. CDR3 protein: CASSDQGANTEAFF. As DNA, the CDR3 is TGTGCCAGCAGTGACCAGGGGGCAAACACTGAAGCTTTCTTT. The whole variable domain, remainder taken from reference TRBV2 and TRBJ1-1, is EPEVTQTPSHQVTQMGQEVILRCVPISNHLYFYWYRQILGQKVEFLVSFYNNEISEKSEIFDDQFSVERPDGSNFTLKIRSTKLEDSAMYFCASSDQGANTEAFFGQGTRLTVV.

The V gene is TRBV15, the J gene TRBJ1-2; 9 bases align to TRBD1. This CDR3 region has 14 residues. In germline, CDR1 is LNHNV, CDR2 YYDKDF (reference sequence). V was pared by 4 bases and J by 6 bases, with 6 bases of the junction left unmatched. CDR3 protein: CATSTRTGENGYTF. The DNA of the CDR3 is TGTGCCACCAGCACCCGGACAGGGGAGAATGGCTACACCTTC. The full variable domain, completed using reference TRBV15 and TRBJ1-2, is DAMVIQNPRYQVTQFGKPVTLSCSQTLNHNVMYWYQQKSSQAPKLLFHYYDKDFNNEADTPDNFQSRRPNTSFCFLDIRSPGLGDTAMYLCATSTRTGENGYTFGSGTRLTVV.

This chain links TRBV6-4 with TRBJ1-5; a possible D gene is TRBD1 (5 bases). Trimming took 2 bases from V and 6 from J, leaving 8 bases between them. CDR1 and CDR2 from the germline V gene are MRHNA and SNTAGT. The CDR3 runs 13 residues. In nucleotides, the CDR3 is TGTGCCAGCAGTGACGGGGCAGGTCAGCCCCAGCATTTT. Its translation is CASSDGAGQPQHF.

The rearrangement links TRBV9 to TRBJ2-1, with TRBD2 matching over 11 bases. The germline gives CDR1 SGDLS, CDR2 YYNGEE. This CDR3 has 15 residues. Trimming cost V 0 bases and J 10 bases; bases outside gene matches: 6. The CDR3: CASSVAGTSGREQFF. As DNA, the CDR3 is TGTGCCAGCAGCGTAGCTGGGACTAGCGGCCGGGAGCAGTTCTTC.

The chain couples TRBV27 to TRBJ2-7; 7 positions match TRBD2. The trim removed 0 bases at V and 0 bases at J, leaving 5 bases unmatched. Germline V lookup: CDR1 MNHEY, CDR2 SMNVEV (reference sequence). The CDR3 totals 16 residues. The CDR3 reads CASSLSSGTLSYEQYF. The CDR3 bases are TGTGCCAGCAGTTTATCAAGCGGGACGCTCTCCTACGAGCAGTACTTC.

The chain joins TRBV5-1 to TRBJ1-6; a weak D match, TRBD1 (5 bases). CDR1 is SGHRS, CDR2 YFSETQ, per germline. Deletions cut 4 bases from V and 6 bases from J, with 11 bases between. CDR3 length: 14 residues. CDR3 protein: CASSLGGLNSPLHF. CDR3 coding DNA: TGCGCCAGCAGCCTCGGGGGACTTAATTCACCCCTCCACTTT.

This chain links TRBV19 with TRBJ2-3; 8 bases are shared with TRBD2. Germline lookup yields CDR1 LNHDA and CDR2 SQIVND (reference sequence). CDR3 size: 16 residues. The ends lost 3 bases at V and 6 bases at J; junction bases unmatched: 11. The CDR3 region has the DNA TGTGCCAGTAGTATGAGGGCGGGAGGCGGAGTCGATACGCAGTATTTT. This translates into CASSMRAGGGVDTQYF.

The gene calls are TRBV12-3 or TRBV12-4 and TRBJ2-7; TRBD1 matches at 8 bases. Trimming cost V 5 bases and J 2 bases; bases outside gene matches: 2. This CDR3 is 13 amino acids long. This chain's CDR3 is CASSGDRTYEQYF. The CDR3, as DNA: TGTGCCAGCAGTGGGGACAGGACCTACGAGCAGTACTTC.

V and J are TRBV6-2 or TRBV6-3 and TRBJ2-7; TRBD2 might be the D (6 bases). CDR1 is MNHEY, CDR2 SVGEGT, per germline. The CDR3 is 14 residues long. V gave up 5 bases and J gave up 2 bases, with 13 bases separating them. The CDR3 spells CASSVGTPPYEQYF. The CDR3 DNA sequence: TGTGCCAGCAGTGTTGGGACTCCCCCCTACGAGCAGTACTTC.

V gene TRBV9 combines with J gene TRBJ2-3; D uncertain. The CDR3 loop spans 12 amino acids. The V end was cut by 2 bases, the J end by 8 bases, with 9 bases between. Germline CDR1 is SGDLS and CDR2 is YYNGEE. CDR3 nucleotides: TGTGCCAGCAGCGTGACCACGGGTACGCAGTATTTT. Translating gives CASSVTTGTQYF.

In nucleotides, the CDR3 is TGCGCCAGCAGCCAAGTAGGGGCAGGGGTGTGGACTGAAGCTTTCTTT. Translated, it gives CASSQVGAGVWTEAFF. This chain connects TRBV4-3 to TRBJ1-1; D is possibly TRBD1 (6 bases). This CDR3 region has 16 residues. Trimming cost V 1 base and J 5 bases, with 17 bases left between them. Germline V gene lookup returns CDR1 LGHNA and CDR2 YSLEER.